This TCR beta chain was identified in a study of CXCR3-negative and CXCR3-positive naive CD8 T cells. As for the study in general: The TRB read total, around 140 million, broke down to about 1.5 +/- 0.3 million reads per library. Study results and caveats: Diversity proved comparably high across both naive subsets and much lower in memory CD8+ cells.

CDR3 length: 13 amino acids. Germline assignment: CDR1 LNHDA and CDR2 SQIVND (reference sequence). With respect to this clonotype: Its specificity is not known.

In preparing the TRB cDNA libraries, 5' RACE with UMI labels was used. Reprocessing the 5' RACE reads, TCRdb reports a single entry for every CDR3 protein and omits DNA. The sample yields over 5,500 distinct CDR3 sequences, of which the top ten take up approximately 1.2%. Sequencing was performed on naive CXCR3- CD8+ T cells from blood. Regarding subset: CD45RO-CCR7+CD27+CD95- naive CD8+ T cells lacking CXCR3 (TNR3-). The clonotype comes from a human donor in good health. Some clones in this sample may be carry-over from other donors' samples. V is TRBV19 and J is TRBJ1-5. The CDR3 sequence is CPRGAGRFQPQHF.